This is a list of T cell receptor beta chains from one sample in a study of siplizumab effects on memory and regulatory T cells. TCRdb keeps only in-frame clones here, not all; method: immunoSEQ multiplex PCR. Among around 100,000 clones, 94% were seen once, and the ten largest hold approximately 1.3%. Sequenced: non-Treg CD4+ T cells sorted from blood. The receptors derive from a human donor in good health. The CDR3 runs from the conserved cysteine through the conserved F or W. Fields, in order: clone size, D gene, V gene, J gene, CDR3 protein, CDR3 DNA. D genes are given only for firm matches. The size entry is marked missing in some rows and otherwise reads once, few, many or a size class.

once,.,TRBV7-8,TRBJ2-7,CASSLVGIPYEQYF,TGTGCCAGCAGCTTAGTAGGGATTCCCTACGAGCAGTACTTC
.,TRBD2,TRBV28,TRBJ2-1,CATLSREVSYNEQFF,TGTGCCACCTTATCGCGGGAGGTGTCCTACAATGAGCAGTTCTTC
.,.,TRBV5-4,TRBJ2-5,CASSAGTPGEETQYF,TGTGCCAGCAGCGCAGGGACACCGGGGGAAGAGACCCAGTACTTC
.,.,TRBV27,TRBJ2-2,CASSPMDSTNTGELFF,TGTGCCAGCAGTCCAATGGACAGTACTAACACCGGGGAGCTGTTTTTT
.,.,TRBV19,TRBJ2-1,CASTQRGVGYNEQFF,TGTGCCAGTACTCAGAGGGGGGTGGGTTACAATGAGCAGTTCTTC
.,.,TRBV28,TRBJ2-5,CATMDRKGVRETQYF,TGTGCCACCATGGATCGAAAGGGAGTCCGAGAGACCCAGTACTTC
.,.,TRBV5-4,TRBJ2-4,CASSLRGGAKNIQYF,TGTGCCAGCAGCTTGCGAGGGGGAGCCAAAAACATTCAGTACTTC
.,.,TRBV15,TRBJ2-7,CATSRDLNRNYEQYF,TGTGCCACCAGCAGAGATCTGAACAGAAACTACGAGCAGTACTTC
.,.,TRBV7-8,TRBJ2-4,CASSTGPLAKNIQYF,TGTGCCAGCAGTACAGGGCCCTTAGCCAAAAACATTCAGTACTTC
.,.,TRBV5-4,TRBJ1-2,CASSLIRGLGYTF,TGTGCCAGCAGCTTGATACGGGGGTTAGGCTACACCTTC
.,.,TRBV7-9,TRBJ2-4,CASSVPGLKNIQYF,TGTGCCAGCAGCGTACCGGGACTTAAAAACATTCAGTACTTC
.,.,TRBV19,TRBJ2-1,CASRWDESSYNEQFF,TGTGCCAGTCGTTGGGACGAAAGCTCCTACAATGAGCAGTTCTTC
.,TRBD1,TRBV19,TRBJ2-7,CASSIYRGNEQYF,TGTGCCAGTAGTATATACAGGGGCAACGAGCAGTACTTC
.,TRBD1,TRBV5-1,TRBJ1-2,CASSKTGEGGYTF,TGCGCCAGCAGCAAAACAGGGGAGGGTGGCTACACCTTC
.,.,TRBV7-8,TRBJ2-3,CASSSKMGYSGGDTQYF,TGTGCCAGCAGCTCGAAAATGGGATATAGCGGAGGGGATACGCAGTATTTT
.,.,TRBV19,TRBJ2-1,CASSIKAQSYNEQFF,TGTGCCAGTAGTATAAAAGCGCAGTCCTACAATGAGCAGTTCTTC
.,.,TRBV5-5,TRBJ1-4,CASSADRLISF,TGTGCCAGCAGCGCTGACAGACTAATTTCTTTT
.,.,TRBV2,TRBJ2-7,CASSEAGYSYEQYF,TGTGCCAGCAGTGAAGCGGGCTACTCCTACGAGCAGTACTTC
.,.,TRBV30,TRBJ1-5,CAWSVGSNSNQPQHF,TGTGCCTGGAGTGTTGGCAGTAATAGCAATCAGCCCCAGCATTTT
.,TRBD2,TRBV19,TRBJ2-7,CASSIGTSGSRYEQYF,TGTGCCAGTAGTATAGGGACTAGCGGGAGCAGGTACGAGCAGTACTTC
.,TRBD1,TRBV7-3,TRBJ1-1,CASSSDRGNTEAFF,TGTGCCAGCAGCTCAGACAGGGGGAACACTGAAGCTTTCTTT
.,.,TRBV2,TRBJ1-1,CASRVLMNTEAFF,TGTGCCAGCAGGGTCCTCATGAACACTGAAGCTTTCTTT
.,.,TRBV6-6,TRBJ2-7,CASSSGLGSYEQYF,TGTGCCAGCAGTTCCGGACTGGGATCCTACGAGCAGTACTTC
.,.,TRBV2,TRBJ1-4,CASSESGRDEKLFF,TGTGCCAGCAGTGAATCAGGGCGGGATGAAAAACTGTTTTTT
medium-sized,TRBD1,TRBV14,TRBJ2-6,CASSPTGVGANVLTF,TGTGCCAGCAGCCCGACAGGGGTCGGGGCCAACGTCCTGACTTTC
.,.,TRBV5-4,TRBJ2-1,CASSSGWHEQFF,TGTGCCAGCAGCTCTGGATGGCATGAGCAGTTCTTC
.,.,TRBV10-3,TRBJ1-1,CAIQGRMNTEAFF,TGTGCCATCCAGGGCCGTATGAACACTGAAGCTTTCTTT
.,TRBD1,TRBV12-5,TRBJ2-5,CASGPGQGETQYF,TGTGCTAGTGGTCCCGGACAGGGGGAGACCCAGTACTTC
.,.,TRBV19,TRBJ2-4,CASSRTDIAKNIQYF,TGTGCCAGTAGCCGCACAGATATAGCCAAAAACATTCAGTACTTC
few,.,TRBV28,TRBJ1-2,CASSSSGAAANYGYTF,TGTGCCAGCAGTTCCTCCGGGGCCGCCGCGAACTATGGCTACACCTTC
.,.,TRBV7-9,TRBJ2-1,CASSPVGAVRDEQFF,TGTGCCAGCAGCCCAGTGGGGGCCGTTCGGGATGAGCAGTTCTTC
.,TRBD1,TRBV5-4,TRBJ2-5,CASSGTGVGETQYF,TGTGCCAGCAGCGGGACAGGGGTTGGCGAGACCCAGTACTTC
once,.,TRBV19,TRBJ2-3,CASSISTDTQYF,TGTGCCAGTAGTATTAGCACAGATACGCAGTATTTT
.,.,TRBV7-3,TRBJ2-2,CASSLTKGYGELFF,TGTGCCAGCAGCTTAACGAAGGGTTACGGGGAGCTGTTTTTT
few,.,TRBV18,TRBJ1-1,CASSSTGLVEAFF,TGTGCCAGCTCAAGCACAGGGCTGGTTGAAGCTTTCTTT
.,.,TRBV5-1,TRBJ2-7,CASSHTEGSYEQYF,TGCGCCAGCAGCCACACAGAAGGCTCCTACGAGCAGTACTTC
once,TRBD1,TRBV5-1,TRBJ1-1,CASSLGQGGTEAFF,TGCGCCAGCAGCTTGGGACAGGGAGGCACTGAAGCTTTCTTT
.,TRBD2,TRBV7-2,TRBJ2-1,CASSLALAGAYEQFF,TGTGCCAGCAGCTTAGCACTAGCGGGAGCTTATGAGCAGTTCTTC
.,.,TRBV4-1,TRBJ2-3,CASSPFAVGVGMDTQYF,TGCGCCAGCAGTCCTTTCGCAGTCGGAGTGGGGATGGATACGCAGTATTTT
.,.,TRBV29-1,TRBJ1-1,CSVEKDTFSAFF,TGCAGCGTTGAAAAGGACACCTTTTCCGCTTTCTTT
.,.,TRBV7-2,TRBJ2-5,CASSIRGETQYF,TGTGCCAGCAGCATTAGAGGGGAGACCCAGTACTTC
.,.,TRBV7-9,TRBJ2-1,CASSLAGTLYNEQFF,TGTGCCAGCAGCTTAGCTGGGACTTTGTACAATGAGCAGTTCTTC
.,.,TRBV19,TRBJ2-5,CASSIDRGGGMKTQYF,TGTGCCAGTAGTATAGATAGAGGAGGCGGTATGAAGACCCAGTACTTC
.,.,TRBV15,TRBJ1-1,CATSRDKLLNTEAFF,TGTGCCACCAGCAGAGATAAACTTTTGAACACTGAAGCTTTCTTT
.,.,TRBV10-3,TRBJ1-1,CAISDSRDEAFF,TGTGCCATCAGTGATTCCAGGGATGAAGCTTTCTTT
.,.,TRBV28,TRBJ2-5,CASTPEGGGQETQYF,TGTGCCAGCACCCCGGAGGGGGGTGGCCAAGAGACCCAGTACTTC
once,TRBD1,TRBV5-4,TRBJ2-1,CASSPRQGAVVVGQFF,TGTGCCAGCAGCCCTCGACAGGGGGCCGTCGTGGTAGGGCAGTTCTTC
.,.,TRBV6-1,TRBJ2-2,CATSSGGELFF,TGTGCCACTAGTTCCGGCGGGGAGCTGTTTTTT
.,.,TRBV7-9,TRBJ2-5,CASSLAGGEETQYF,TGTGCCAGCAGCTTAGCCGGGGGCGAGGAGACCCAGTACTTC
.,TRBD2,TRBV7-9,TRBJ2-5,CASSLRVGTSGQETQYF,TGTGCCAGCAGCTTACGTGTTGGGACTAGCGGGCAAGAGACCCAGTACTTC
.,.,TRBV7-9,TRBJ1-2,CASRASGGARYNYGYTF,TGTGCCAGCAGGGCCTCGGGGGGGGCTAGGTATAACTATGGCTACACCTTC